This T cell receptor beta chain appears in the sequencing data of a study of post-analysis software for immune sequencing data. Study-wide results and caveats: By F measure, strong co-clustering occurred among samples prepared in the same batch. Controls had lower frequencies than patients of about 5 TRBV segments, which included TRBV5-6, TRBV5-1 and TRBV20-1.

This clonotype came up a few times. Its antigen is as yet unknown. Prepared TCR beta cDNA libraries contained unique molecular identifiers. Starting from about 0.98 to 11 million T cells, the study yielded about 490,000 cDNA molecules. MiXCR was run by TCRdb on the PCR reads, yielding one entry per CDR3 protein. Found here are under 200,000 distinct CDR3 sequences, 36% of them singletons; the top ten hold roughly 28%. Unmatched junction bases numbered 7, after V lost 0 bases and J lost 0 bases. Germline-derived CDR1 and CDR2 are LGHDT and YNNKEL (reference sequence). The CDR3 loop spans 20 amino acids.

The gene calls are TRBV3-1 and TRBJ2-1, with 14 bases lining up with TRBD2. This receptor was obtained from a girl between 5 and 17 years old with multiple sclerosis. This sample comprised blood, obtained after autologous hematopoietic stem cell transplantation. The chain's CDR3 is CASSQDQGLAGGGSYNEQFF. CDR3 nucleotides: TGTGCCAGCAGCCAAGATCAAGGACTAGCGGGAGGTGGCTCCTACAATGAGCAGTTCTTC.